The text below deals with one T cell receptor (beta chain). Its antigen is currently unknown. Clones were sequenced by immunoSEQ multiplex PCR, and TCRdb holds only the in-frame ones, with some missing. The table records tens of thousands of clones, 60% to 80% of them present only once. This entry belongs to a study of OX40 agonist ivuxolimab in advanced cancers. The CDR3 has 11 residues. The V gene lost 5 bases and the J gene lost 8 bases, with 12 bases spanning the gap. Germline CDR1 reads GTSNPN; CDR2 reads SVGIG (reference sequence). The study, taken as a whole, reports: Low normalized T-cell clonal expansion was additionally recorded for some nonresponders.

The rearrangement uses TRBV30 and TRBJ1-1; D is undetermined. This clonotype was obtained from an adult with an advanced solid tumor such as melanoma, head and neck, liver or kidney cancer. This specimen was CD4+ or CD8+ T cells sorted from blood, taken in a trial of the OX40 agonist ivuxolimab. CDR3 loop: CAWGRGPEAFF. In nucleotides, the CDR3 is TGTGCCTGGGGCCGCGGGCCCGAAGCTTTCTTT.